Below, 7 T cell receptor beta chains from the same sample are listed, as sequenced in a study of siplizumab effects on memory and regulatory T cells. The method was immunoSEQ multiplex PCR; TCRdb's version includes in-frame clones alone and lacks a portion of them. In the table there are approximately 110,000 clones, 90% to 95% of which are singletons. The sample consisted of Tregs sorted from blood. The receptors here all came from a human donor in good health.

This clone was seen only once. V gene TRBV9 combines with J gene TRBJ1-2; D is uncertain. The V gene's germline CDR1 is SGDLS and CDR2 YYNGEE. The V and J ends lost 4 bases and 6 bases respectively, with 16 bases between them. This CDR3 is 14 amino acids long. DNA of the CDR3: TGTGCCAGCAGCACCCCCGGACTCATGAATGGCTACACCTTC. Protein sequence: CASSTPGLMNGYTF.

The rearrangement links TRBV18 to TRBJ1-2; D is ambiguous. CDR3 length equals 16 residues. V was clipped by 4 bases and J by 4 bases, with 19 bases between them. The germline gives CDR1 KGHSH, CDR2 LQKENI. CDR3 in DNA: TGTGCCAGCTCACGGACCGCGGACCTAGGGCGCTATGGCTACACCTTC. Its protein is CASSRTADLGRYGYTF. The full variable domain, completed using reference TRBV18 and TRBJ1-2, is NAGVMQNPRHLVRRRGQEARLRCSPMKGHSHVYWYRQLPEEGLKFMVYLQKENIIDESGMPKERFSAEFPKEGPSILRIQQVVRGDSAAYFCASSRTADLGRYGYTFGSGTRLTVV.

The CDR3 loop reads CASSSKLIVRLGEQFF. CDR3 bases: TGTGCCAGTAGTAGTAAACTGATCGTCCGGCTGGGTGAGCAGTTCTTC. V gene TRBV19 combines with J gene TRBJ2-1; D not resolved. Trimming took 4 bases from V and 9 from J, leaving 22 bases between them. The CDR3 contains 16 residues. The V gene's germline CDR1 is LNHDA and CDR2 SQIVND (reference sequence).

This clone appeared once. This chain joins TRBV6-5 and TRBJ2-7; 7 bases map to TRBD1. Unmatched junction bases numbered 6, after V lost 7 bases and J lost 0 bases. This CDR3 is built from 14 residues. In germline, CDR1 is MNHEY, CDR2 SVGAGI. CDR3 sequence: CASTKGGGSYEQYF. The CDR3, as DNA: TGTGCCAGCACTAAAGGGGGCGGCTCCTACGAGCAGTACTTC.

The chain couples TRBV6-1 to TRBJ2-3, with 7 nucleotides matching TRBD2. In germline, CDR1 is MNHNS, CDR2 SASEGT. V trimming: 2 bases; J trimming: 2 bases; junction bases outside the gene matches: 10. There are 17 residues in the CDR3. The chain's CDR3 is CASSESRAGPTTDTQYF. The CDR3 coding sequence is TGTGCCAGCAGTGAATCTCGAGCGGGGCCGACCACAGATACGCAGTATTTT.

The chain has TRBV5-1 and TRBJ2-3; TRBD2 aligns across 9 bases. CDR1 and CDR2 (germline): SGHRS, YFSETQ. The junction had 10 bases not matched to a gene; V was cut back by 5 bases and J by 0 bases. The CDR3 has 17 amino acids. The CDR3 nucleotides read TGCGCCAGCAGTTCCCCCACGACTAGCGGAAGCACAGATACGCAGTATTTT. Its protein is CASSSPTTSGSTDTQYF.

This chain connects TRBV18 to TRBJ1-5; D is undetermined. The CDR3 is made up of 14 amino acids. The ends were cut back, 2 bases at V and 1 base at J, with 6 bases in the middle. From germline, CDR1 is KGHSH and CDR2 LQKENI. CDR3 loop: CASSPNDSNQPQHF. Here the CDR3 DNA reads TGTGCCAGCTCACCAAACGACAGCAATCAGCCCCAGCATTTT.